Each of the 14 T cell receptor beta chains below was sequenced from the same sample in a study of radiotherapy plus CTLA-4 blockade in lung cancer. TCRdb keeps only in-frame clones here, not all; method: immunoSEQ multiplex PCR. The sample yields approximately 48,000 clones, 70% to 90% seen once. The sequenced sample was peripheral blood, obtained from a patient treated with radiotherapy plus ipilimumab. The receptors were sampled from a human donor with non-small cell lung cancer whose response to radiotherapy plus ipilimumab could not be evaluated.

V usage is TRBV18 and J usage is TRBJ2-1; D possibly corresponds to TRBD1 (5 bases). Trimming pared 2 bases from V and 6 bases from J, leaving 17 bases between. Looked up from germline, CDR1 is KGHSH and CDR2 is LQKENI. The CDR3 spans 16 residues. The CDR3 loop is CASSPGAGYSGNEQFF. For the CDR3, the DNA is TGTGCCAGCTCACCAGGGGCAGGTTACAGTGGCAATGAGCAGTTCTTC.

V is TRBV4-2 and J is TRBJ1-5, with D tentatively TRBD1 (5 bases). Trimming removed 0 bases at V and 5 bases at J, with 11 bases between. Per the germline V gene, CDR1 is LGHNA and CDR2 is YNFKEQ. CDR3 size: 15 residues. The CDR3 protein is CASSQDLGGYQPQHF. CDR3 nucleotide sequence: TGTGCCAGCAGCCAAGATCTCGGGGGGTATCAGCCCCAGCATTTT.

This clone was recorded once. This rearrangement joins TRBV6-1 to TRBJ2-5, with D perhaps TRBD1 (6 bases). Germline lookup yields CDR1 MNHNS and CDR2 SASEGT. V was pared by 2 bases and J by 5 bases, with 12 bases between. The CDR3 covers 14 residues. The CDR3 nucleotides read TGTGCCAGCAGTGAACTCGGGACACTGGAGACCCAGTACTTC. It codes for CASSELGTLETQYF.

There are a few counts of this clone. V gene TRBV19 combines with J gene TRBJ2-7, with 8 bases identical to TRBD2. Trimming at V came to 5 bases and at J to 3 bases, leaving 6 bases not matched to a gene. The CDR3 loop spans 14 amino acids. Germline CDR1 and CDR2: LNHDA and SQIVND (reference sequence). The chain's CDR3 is CASSQAGGLYEQYF. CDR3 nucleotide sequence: TGTGCCAGTAGTCAGGCGGGGGGCCTCTACGAGCAGTACTTC.

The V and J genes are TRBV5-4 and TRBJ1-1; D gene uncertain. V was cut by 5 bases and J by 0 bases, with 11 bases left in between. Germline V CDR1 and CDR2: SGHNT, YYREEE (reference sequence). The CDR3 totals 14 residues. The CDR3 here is CASRNTIMNTEAFF. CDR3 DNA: TGTGCCAGCAGAAATACAATCATGAACACTGAAGCTTTCTTT.

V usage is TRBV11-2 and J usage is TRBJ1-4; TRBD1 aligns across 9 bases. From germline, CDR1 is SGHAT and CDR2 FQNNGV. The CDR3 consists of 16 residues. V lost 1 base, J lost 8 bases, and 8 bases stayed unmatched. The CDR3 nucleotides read TGTGCCAGCAGCTTAGGGGACAGGGTTCAGTCCGAAAAACTGTTTTTT. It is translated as CASSLGDRVQSEKLFF.

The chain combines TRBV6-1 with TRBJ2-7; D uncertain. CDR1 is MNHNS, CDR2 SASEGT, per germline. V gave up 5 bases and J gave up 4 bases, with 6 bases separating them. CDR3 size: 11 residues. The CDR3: CASSLEYEQYF. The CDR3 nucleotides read TGTGCCAGCAGTCTAGAGTACGAGCAGTACTTC.

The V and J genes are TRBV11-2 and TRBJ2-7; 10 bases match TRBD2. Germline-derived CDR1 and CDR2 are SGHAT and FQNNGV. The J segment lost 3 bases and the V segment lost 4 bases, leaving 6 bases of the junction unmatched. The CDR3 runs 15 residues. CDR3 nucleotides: TGTGCCAGCAGCTACCTAGCGGGAGTTCGCTACGAGCAGTACTTC. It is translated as CASSYLAGVRYEQYF. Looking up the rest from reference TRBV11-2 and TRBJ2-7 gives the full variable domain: EAGVAQSPRYKIIEKRQSVAFWCNPISGHATLYWYQQILGQGPKLLIQFQNNGVVDDSQLPKDRFSAERLKGVDSTLKIQPAKLEDSAVYLCASSYLAGVRYEQYFGPGTRLTVT.

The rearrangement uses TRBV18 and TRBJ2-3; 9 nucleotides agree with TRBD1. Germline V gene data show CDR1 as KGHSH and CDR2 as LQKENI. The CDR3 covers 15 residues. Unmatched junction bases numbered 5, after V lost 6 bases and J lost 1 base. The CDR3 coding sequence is TGTGCCAGCTCCTGGGGACAGGGACGCACAGATACGCAGTATTTT. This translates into CASSWGQGRTDTQYF.

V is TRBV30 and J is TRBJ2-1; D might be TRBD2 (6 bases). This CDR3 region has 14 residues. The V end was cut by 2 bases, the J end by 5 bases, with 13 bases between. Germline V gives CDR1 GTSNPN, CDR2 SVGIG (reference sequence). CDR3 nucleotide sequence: TGTGCCTGGAGTCTAAATTTAGCGGACAATGAGCAGTTCTTC. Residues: CAWSLNLADNEQFF.

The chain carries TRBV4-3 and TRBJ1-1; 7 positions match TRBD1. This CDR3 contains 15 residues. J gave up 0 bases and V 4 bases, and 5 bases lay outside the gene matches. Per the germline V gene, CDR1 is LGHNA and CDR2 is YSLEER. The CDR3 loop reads CASSPQGQLNTEAFF. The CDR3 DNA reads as TGCGCCAGCAGCCCGCAGGGACAGCTGAACACTGAAGCTTTCTTT.

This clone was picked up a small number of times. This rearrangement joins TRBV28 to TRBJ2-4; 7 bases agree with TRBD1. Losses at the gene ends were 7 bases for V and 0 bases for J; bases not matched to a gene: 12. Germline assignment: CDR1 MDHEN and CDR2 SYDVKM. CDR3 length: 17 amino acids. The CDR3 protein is CASTDLRGGAAKNIQYF. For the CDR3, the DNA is TGTGCCAGCACCGACCTACGAGGGGGCGCAGCCAAAAACATTCAGTACTTC. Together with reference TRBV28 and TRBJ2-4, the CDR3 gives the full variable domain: DVKVTQSSRYLVKRTGEKVFLECVQDMDHENMFWYRQDPGLGLRLIYFSYDVKMKEKGDIPEGYSVSREKKERFSLILESASTNQTSMYLCASTDLRGGAAKNIQYFGAGTRLSVL.

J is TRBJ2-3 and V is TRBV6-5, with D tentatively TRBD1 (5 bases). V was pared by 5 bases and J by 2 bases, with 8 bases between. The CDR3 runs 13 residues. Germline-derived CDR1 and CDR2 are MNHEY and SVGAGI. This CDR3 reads CASSRGATDTQYF. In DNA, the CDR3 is TGTGCCAGCAGTAGGGGCGCCACAGATACGCAGTATTTT.

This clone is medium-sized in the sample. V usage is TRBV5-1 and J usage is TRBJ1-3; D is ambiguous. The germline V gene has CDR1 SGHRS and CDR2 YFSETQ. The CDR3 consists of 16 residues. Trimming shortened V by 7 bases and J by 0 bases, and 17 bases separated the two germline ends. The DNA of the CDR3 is TGCGCCAGCTCGTCGGAGGGCCGCGGCTCTGGAAACACCATATATTTT. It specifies CASSSEGRGSGNTIYF. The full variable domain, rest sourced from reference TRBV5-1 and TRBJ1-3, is KAGVTQTPRYLIKTRGQQVTLSCSPISGHRSVSWYQQTPGQGLQFLFEYFSETQRNKGNFPGRFSGRQFSNSRSEMNVSTLELGDSALYLCASSSEGRGSGNTIYFGEGSWLTVV.